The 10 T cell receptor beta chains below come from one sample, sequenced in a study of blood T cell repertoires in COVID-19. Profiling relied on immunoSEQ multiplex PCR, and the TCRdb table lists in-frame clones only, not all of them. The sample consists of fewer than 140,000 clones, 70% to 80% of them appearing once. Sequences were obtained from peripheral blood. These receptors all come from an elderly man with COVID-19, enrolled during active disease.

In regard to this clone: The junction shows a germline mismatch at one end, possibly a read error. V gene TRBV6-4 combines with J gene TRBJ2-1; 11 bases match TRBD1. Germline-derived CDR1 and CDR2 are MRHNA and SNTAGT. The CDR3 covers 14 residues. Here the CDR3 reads CAGSDGTGGNEQFF. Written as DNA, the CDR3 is TGTGCCGGCAGTGACGGGACAGGGGGCAATGAGCAGTTCTTC.

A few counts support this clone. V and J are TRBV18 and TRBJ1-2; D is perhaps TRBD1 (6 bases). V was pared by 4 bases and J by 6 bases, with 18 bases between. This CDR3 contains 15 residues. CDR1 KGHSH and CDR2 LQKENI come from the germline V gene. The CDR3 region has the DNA TGTGCCAGCTCACTTCGGGCAGGGGTCGAAGATGGCTACACCTTC. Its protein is CASSLRAGVEDGYTF.

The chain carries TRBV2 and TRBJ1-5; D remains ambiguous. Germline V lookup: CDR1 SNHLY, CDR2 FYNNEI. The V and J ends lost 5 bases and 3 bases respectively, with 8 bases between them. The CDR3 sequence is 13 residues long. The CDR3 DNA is TGTGCCAGCAGTCCTACCGCCAATCAGCCCCAGCATTTT. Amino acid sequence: CASSPTANQPQHF.

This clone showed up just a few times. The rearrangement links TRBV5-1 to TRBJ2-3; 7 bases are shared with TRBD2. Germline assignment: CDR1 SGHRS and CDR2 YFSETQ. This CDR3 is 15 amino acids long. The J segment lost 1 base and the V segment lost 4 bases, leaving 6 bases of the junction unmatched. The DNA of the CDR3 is TGCGCCAGCAGCCGAAGCGGGATTGGCACAGATACGCAGTATTTT. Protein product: CASSRSGIGTDTQYF.

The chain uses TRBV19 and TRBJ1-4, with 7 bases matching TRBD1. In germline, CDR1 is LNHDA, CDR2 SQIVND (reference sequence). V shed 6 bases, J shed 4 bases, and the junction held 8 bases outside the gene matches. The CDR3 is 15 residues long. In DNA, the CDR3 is TGTGCCAGTAGCCTGAAGGGGGCCCTTAATGAAAAACTGTTTTTT. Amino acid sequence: CASSLKGALNEKLFF.

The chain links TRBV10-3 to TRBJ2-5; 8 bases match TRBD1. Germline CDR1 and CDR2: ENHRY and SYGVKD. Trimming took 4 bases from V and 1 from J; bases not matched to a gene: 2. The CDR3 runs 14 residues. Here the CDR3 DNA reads TGTGCCATCAGTGGTGGGACAGGCCAAGAGACCCAGTACTTC. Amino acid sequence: CAISGGTGQETQYF.

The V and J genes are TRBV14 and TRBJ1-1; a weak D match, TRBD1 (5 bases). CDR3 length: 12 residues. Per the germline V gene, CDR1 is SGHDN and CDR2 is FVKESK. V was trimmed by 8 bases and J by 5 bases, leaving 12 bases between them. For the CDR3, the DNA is TGTGCCAGCCGCTCGGGGGGTACTGAAGCTTTCTTT. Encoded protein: CASRSGGTEAFF.

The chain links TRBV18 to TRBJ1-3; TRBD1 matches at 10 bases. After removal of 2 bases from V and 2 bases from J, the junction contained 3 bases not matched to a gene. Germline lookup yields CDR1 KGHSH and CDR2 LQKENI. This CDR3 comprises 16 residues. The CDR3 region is CASSPDRGRAGNTIYF. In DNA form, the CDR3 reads TGTGCCAGCTCACCAGACAGGGGGCGAGCTGGAAACACCATATATTTT.

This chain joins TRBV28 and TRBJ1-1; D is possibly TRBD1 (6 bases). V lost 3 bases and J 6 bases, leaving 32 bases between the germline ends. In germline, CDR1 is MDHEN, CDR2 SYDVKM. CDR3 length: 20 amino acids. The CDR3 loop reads CASSFPGQILTRIRTAEAFF. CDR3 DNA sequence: TGTGCCAGCAGTTTTCCGGGACAAATTCTAACGCGCATCCGAACAGCTGAAGCTTTCTTT.

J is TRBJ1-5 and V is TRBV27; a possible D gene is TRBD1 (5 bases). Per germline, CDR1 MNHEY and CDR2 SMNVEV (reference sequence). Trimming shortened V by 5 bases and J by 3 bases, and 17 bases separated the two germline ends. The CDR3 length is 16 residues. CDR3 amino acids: CASSPFQGEDNQPQHF. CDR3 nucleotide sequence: TGTGCCAGCAGTCCATTCCAGGGCGAGGACAATCAGCCCCAGCATTTT.